This T cell receptor (beta chain) is drawn from a study of blood T cell repertoires in COVID-19. Across the study: Both acute and convalescent COVID-19 samples were obtained from the United States, Italy and Spain. PBMCs, B-cell-depleted T cells, or T cells were the source of the cDNA or gDNA that made up the material.

Original processing notes: Reference gene primer amplification yielded estimated nucleated cell counts. The repertoire was sequenced with immunoSEQ multiplex PCR; TCRdb's copy has only in-frame clones and lacks some. V, J and clone size are taken as reported in that table, and D and trimming were inferred from the DNA itself. Of some 25,000 clones in the sample, around 89% were seen once. Germline trimming cut 1 base from V and 9 bases from J; bases unmatched to any gene: 7. There are 16 residues in the CDR3. CDR1 and CDR2 (germline): MDHEN, SYDVKM. Material for sequencing was peripheral blood. This clonotype was obtained from a man between 70 and 80 years old with acute or convalescent COVID-19. V usage is TRBV28 and J usage is TRBJ1-6, with 9 bases aligning to TRBD1. CDR3 protein: CASSLSRGQGSSPLHF. CDR3 bases: TGTGCCAGCAGTTTATCAAGAGGACAGGGGAGTTCACCCCTCCACTTT.